The 2 T cell receptor beta chains below come from one sample, sequenced in a study of vaccination and CD4 T cells after COVID-19. Their antigen targets remain unknown. Oncomine TCR Beta short-read sequencing was applied to DNA from cultured CD4+ T cells. TCRdb reprocessed the PCR reads via MiXCR and lists one record per CDR3 protein. The sample yields approximately 16,000 distinct CDR3 sequences, around 40% seen once. Treatment: roughly 10-day PBMC culture with coronavirus spike peptide pools or control peptides (ViraFEST assay). The sample here was CD4+ T cells from blood, cultured in vitro, taken before SARS-CoV-2 vaccination. These TCRs come from a human donor who received a COVID-19 vaccine.

This chain links TRBV7-6 with TRBJ1-1; the D is unclear. Germline loops: CDR1 SGHVS, CDR2 FNYEAQ. V was clipped by 2 bases and J by 1 base, with 5 bases between them. The CDR3 spans 13 residues. CDR3 protein: CASSLQENTEAFF. The CDR3 bases are TGTGCCAGCAGCTTACAGGAGAACACTGAAGCTTTCTTT.

To note about this clonotype: The junction shows a germline mismatch at one end, possibly a read error. The chain joins TRBV6-1 to TRBJ2-1; 7 bases fit TRBD2. Looked up from germline, CDR1 is MNHNS and CDR2 is SASEGT. The CDR3 runs 13 residues. The CDR3: CASQRSSGNERFF. In DNA form, the CDR3 reads TGTGCCAGTCAACGATCTAGCGGCAATGAGCGGTTCTTC.